The 21 T cell receptor beta chains presented below share a single source sample, sequenced in a study of blood T cell repertoires in COVID-19. The repertoire was sequenced with immunoSEQ multiplex PCR; TCRdb's copy has only in-frame clones and lacks some. The table records hundreds of thousands of clones, 70% to 90% of them present only once. Sample: peripheral blood. Every receptor here comes from an elderly man with acute or convalescent COVID-19.

This rearrangement joins TRBV7-3 to TRBJ2-3, with D perhaps TRBD1 (6 bases). CDR1 is SGHTA and CDR2 is FQGTGA in the germline V gene. V was trimmed by 0 bases and J by 6 bases, leaving 13 bases between them. The CDR3 consists of 15 residues. The DNA of the CDR3 is TGTGCCAGCAGCTTAACGTCGATACAGGGTGATACGCAGTATTTT. Translation gives CASSLTSIQGDTQYF.

The V call is TRBV6-2 or TRBV6-3, the J call TRBJ2-1, with 11 bases lining up with TRBD1. Germline-derived CDR1 and CDR2 are MNHEY and SVGEGT. Trimming removed 6 bases from V and 10 bases from J; junction bases left unmatched: 11. The CDR3 loop spans 15 amino acids. Written as DNA, the CDR3 is TGTGCCAGCAGCTTCCGGGACAGGGGGAGTTGGGAGCAGTTCTTC. Its translation is CASSFRDRGSWEQFF.

This clone appeared once. The rearrangement links TRBV19 to TRBJ2-1; tentative D call: TRBD2 (6 bases). The CDR3 sequence is 13 residues long. CDR1 LNHDA and CDR2 SQIVND come from the germline V gene (reference sequence). V lost 4 bases and J lost 10, with 14 bases in between. The CDR3 here is CASSSLAGREQFF. CDR3 nucleotides: TGTGCCAGTAGTAGTCTAGCTGGGAGGGAGCAGTTCTTC.

CDR3 sequence: CASSLAGGDQPQHF. In nucleotides, the CDR3 is TGTGCCAGCAGTTTGGCGGGAGGAGACCAGCCCCAGCATTTT. The chain has TRBV28 and TRBJ1-5; no firm D call. This CDR3 comprises 14 residues. Trimming shortened V by 3 bases and J by 7 bases, and 13 bases separated the two germline ends. Germline-derived CDR1 and CDR2 are MDHEN and SYDVKM.

V usage is TRBV7-2 and J usage is TRBJ2-5, with TRBD2 matching over 11 bases. The ends lost 2 bases at V and 5 bases at J; junction bases unmatched: 4. CDR3 size: 15 residues. CDR1 is SGHTA, CDR2 FQGNSA, per germline. The CDR3 nucleotides read TGTGCCAGCAGCTTAAGTAGCGGGGGGGCGGAGACCCAGTACTTC. Residues: CASSLSSGGAETQYF.

This clone has a handful of counts. The rearrangement joins TRBV19 to TRBJ1-3; D perhaps matches TRBD1 (6 bases). CDR1 is LNHDA and CDR2 is SQIVND in the germline V gene (reference sequence). The CDR3 totals 14 residues. V dropped 4 bases and J dropped 1 base, with 8 bases sitting between them. In nucleotides, the CDR3 is TGTGCCAGTAGTAACAGGGAGTCTGGAAACACCATATATTTT. This translates into CASSNRESGNTIYF.

The chain carries TRBV28 and TRBJ2-7; D ambiguous. There are 12 residues in the CDR3. Germline lookup yields CDR1 MDHEN and CDR2 SYDVKM. Trimming pared 4 bases from V and 3 bases from J, leaving 7 bases between. The CDR3 loop is CASSSVIYEQYF. CDR3 DNA sequence: TGTGCCAGCAGTTCAGTAATCTACGAGCAGTACTTC.

V and J are TRBV19 and TRBJ2-5, with 7 bases fitting TRBD1. V shed 4 bases, J shed 5 bases, and the junction held 10 bases outside the gene matches. The germline V gene encodes CDR1 LNHDA and CDR2 SQIVND (reference sequence). This CDR3 spans 15 amino acids. CDR3 protein: CASSTQPGTAETQYF. Here the CDR3 DNA reads TGTGCCAGTAGTACCCAGCCCGGGACAGCGGAGACCCAGTACTTC.

This clone was counted once. The chain links TRBV29-1 to TRBJ2-2, with 10 bases identical to TRBD2. V trimming: 5 bases; J trimming: 6 bases; junction bases outside the gene matches: 9. Germline V gene data show CDR1 as SQVTM and CDR2 as ANQGSEA. The CDR3 has 15 amino acids. In DNA, the CDR3 is TGCAGCGTTCAGCCTAGCGGGGGCTACGCCGGGGAGCTGTTTTTT. Encoded protein: CSVQPSGGYAGELFF.

The chain links TRBV18 to TRBJ1-5; D remains unclear. This CDR3 is 16 amino acids long. The V end was cut by 1 base, the J end by 4 bases, with 14 bases between. Germline lookup yields CDR1 KGHSH and CDR2 LQKENI. This CDR3 reads CASSPQFAGVNQPQHF. In DNA, the CDR3 is TGTGCCAGCTCACCACAGTTCGCAGGCGTTAATCAGCCCCAGCATTTT.

The rearrangement uses TRBV9 and TRBJ2-3; 12 bases match TRBD1. This CDR3 region has 16 residues. From germline, CDR1 is SGDLS and CDR2 YYNGEE. The junction had 3 bases not matched to a gene; V was cut back by 2 bases and J by 2 bases. In nucleotides, the CDR3 is TGTGCCAGCAGCGTCGGGACAGGGGGCTTCACAGATACGCAGTATTTT. Translation gives CASSVGTGGFTDTQYF. The complete variable domain, with remaining parts taken from reference TRBV9 and TRBJ2-3, reads DSGVTQTPKHLITATGQRVTLRCSPRSGDLSVYWYQQSLDQGLQFLIQYYNGEERAKGNILERFSAQQFPDLHSELNLSSLELGDSALYFCASSVGTGGFTDTQYFGPGTRLTVL.

Here the CDR3 reads CASSLVPGQNEKLFF. The CDR3 nucleotides read TGTGCCAGCAGCTTAGTCCCGGGACAGAATGAAAAACTGTTTTTT. The V and J genes are TRBV7-9 and TRBJ1-4; TRBD1 matches 7 bases. Losses at the gene ends were 1 base for V and 5 bases for J; bases not matched to a gene: 4. Germline V gene lookup returns CDR1 SEHNR and CDR2 FQNEAQ (reference sequence). CDR3 length: 15 amino acids. Using reference TRBV7-9 and TRBJ1-4 for the parts outside the CDR3, the full variable domain is DTGVSQNPRHKITKRGQNVTFRCDPISEHNRLYWYRQTLGQGPEFLTYFQNEAQLEKSRLLSDRFSAERPKGSFSTLEIQRTEQGDSAMYLCASSLVPGQNEKLFFGSGTQLSVL.

This sequence joins TRBV5-4 and TRBJ2-5; TRBD1 matches 8 bases. CDR3 length: 15 amino acids. Trimming cost V 4 bases and J 5 bases; bases outside gene matches: 10. Germline lookup yields CDR1 SGHNT and CDR2 YYREEE (reference sequence). CDR3 in DNA: TGTGCCAGCAGCCCTGGACAGGGCATTCGGGAGACCCAGTACTTC. This translates into CASSPGQGIRETQYF.

The DNA of the CDR3 is TGTGCCAGCAGCCGAGCTAGCGGGATAGGGAATGAGCAGTTCTTC. This sequence encodes CASSRASGIGNEQFF. This chain links TRBV7-3 with TRBJ2-1; TRBD2 aligns across 9 bases. Germline CDR1 and CDR2: SGHTA and FQGTGA. The CDR3 contains 15 residues. The V gene end was trimmed by 5 bases and the J gene end by 7 bases; junction bases not matched to a gene: 9. The full variable domain, its missing parts supplied by reference TRBV7-3 and TRBJ2-1, is GAGVSQTPSNKVTEKGKYVELRCDPISGHTALYWYRQSLGQGPEFLIYFQGTGAADDSGLPNDRFFAVRPEGSVSTLKIQRTERGDSAVYLCASSRASGIGNEQFFGPGTRLTVL.

V usage is TRBV3-1 (or the pseudogene TRBV3-2) and J usage is TRBJ2-3; possibly TRBD2 for D (5 bases). V lost 4 bases and J 1 base, leaving 12 bases between the germline ends. Per germline, CDR1 LGHDT and CDR2 YNNKEL (reference sequence). The CDR3 has 15 residues. In DNA, the CDR3 is TGTGCCAGCAGCCTTACCGGACTGGGCACAGATACGCAGTATTTT. Translating gives CASSLTGLGTDTQYF.

Regarding this clone: One junction end does not reproduce the germline sequence, and a read error may be involved. The gene calls are TRBV14 and TRBJ2-7; 9 nucleotides agree with TRBD2. In germline, CDR1 is SGHDN, CDR2 FVKESK. The CDR3 extends over 16 amino acids. CDR3 in amino acids: CATSLKSREGGDEQYF. CDR3 DNA sequence: TGTGCCACCAGCCTTAAATCGCGGGAGGGGGGGGACGAGCAGTACTTC. Full variable domain (remainder filled in from reference TRBV14 and TRBJ2-7): EAGVTQFPSHSVIEKGQTVTLRCDPISGHDNLYWYRRVMGKEIKFLLHFVKESKQDESGMPNNRFLAERTGGTYSTLKVQPAELEDSGVYFCATSLKSREGGDEQYFGPGTRLTVT.

As for this clone: One end of the junction varies from germline; a read error may be responsible. The chain has TRBV7-8 and TRBJ2-5; D is perhaps TRBD2 (5 bases). The CDR3 covers 15 residues. Germline CDR1 and CDR2: SGHVS and FQNEAQ. The CDR3 loop reads CASSGRAKEGETQYF. DNA for the CDR3: TGTGCCAGCAGCGGTCGGGCCAAAGAGGGAGAGACTCAGTACTTC.

The rearrangement uses TRBV5-6 and TRBJ1-1; 7 nucleotides align to TRBD1. The CDR3 is 14 amino acids. The ends lost 2 bases at V and 4 bases at J; junction bases unmatched: 5. Germline V CDR1 and CDR2: SGHDT, YYEEEE. The CDR3: CASSFNRGITEAFF. The CDR3 DNA reads TGTGCCAGCAGCTTCAACAGGGGAATCACTGAAGCTTTCTTT.

This rearrangement joins TRBV18 to TRBJ2-7; TRBD1 might be the D (5 bases). Germline V CDR1 and CDR2: KGHSH, LQKENI. The CDR3 is made up of 14 amino acids. The V gene lost 0 bases and the J gene lost 3 bases, with 9 bases spanning the gap. The CDR3 nucleotides are TGTGCCAGCTCACCACCGCAGGGTCGCTACGAGCAGTACTTC. Protein sequence: CASSPPQGRYEQYF.

This clone was seen a single time. This chain connects TRBV6-6 to TRBJ1-2; 7 bases line up with TRBD1. CDR3 length equals 13 residues. Losses at the gene ends were 4 bases for V and 8 bases for J; bases not matched to a gene: 7. Germline CDR1 MNHNY, CDR2 SVGAGI (reference sequence). CDR3 bases: TGTGCCAGCAGTTTTAGCAGGGGGGAAGGCTACACCTTC. Amino acid sequence: CASSFSRGEGYTF.

V gene TRBV15 combines with J gene TRBJ1-2, with D unresolved. The V end lost 1 base, the J end lost 2 bases, and 11 bases lay between the germline ends. The length of the CDR3 is 15 residues. CDR1 is LNHNV, CDR2 YYDKDF, per germline (reference sequence). The CDR3 sequence is CATSRASPGNYGYTF. For the CDR3, the DNA is TGTGCCACCAGCAGAGCATCACCAGGCAACTATGGCTACACCTTC.